This is a list of T cell receptor beta chains from one sample in a study of metastatic and nonmetastatic thyroid tumors. TCRdb re-called the PCR reads through MiXCR. The table has more than 65,000 clones, over 12% seen once. What was sequenced was blood. These receptors originate from a male donor with papillary thyroid cancer or a benign thyroid nodule (not recorded which). Some clones in this sample may be carry-over from other donors' samples. Both conserved end residues are part of each CDR3. D genes are given only for firm matches. Part of the rows lack a size; the others show once, few, many or a class for expanded clones.

j_call: TRBJ1-2; d_call: -; clone_size: many; v_call: TRBV6-2/TRBV6-3; cdr3_aa: CASTNGANYGYTF; cdr3_nt: TGTGCCAGCACCAACGGAGCTAACTATGGCTACACCTTC
j_call: TRBJ2-1; d_call: TRBD1; clone_size: -; v_call: TRBV5-1; cdr3_aa: CASSLSSDRGEFF; cdr3_nt: TGCGCCAGCAGCTTGTCGTCGGACAGGGGGGAGTTCTTC
j_call: TRBJ1-1; d_call: -; clone_size: many; v_call: TRBV5-1; cdr3_aa: CASRANTEAFF; cdr3_nt: TGCGCCAGCAGGGCGAACACTGAAGCTTTCTTT
j_call: TRBJ1-1; d_call: -; clone_size: few; v_call: TRBV5-1; cdr3_aa: CASSLDGKEAFF; cdr3_nt: TGCGCCAGCAGCTTGGATGGAAAGGAAGCTTTCTTT
j_call: TRBJ1-1; d_call: -; clone_size: few; v_call: TRBV12-3/TRBV12-4; cdr3_aa: CASSLWDLPMNTEAFF; cdr3_nt: TGTGCCAGCAGTTTATGGGATCTGCCCATGAACACTGAAGCTTTCTTT
j_call: TRBJ1-1; d_call: -; clone_size: many; v_call: TRBV29-1; cdr3_aa: CSAGQLSTEAFF; cdr3_nt: TGCAGCGCAGGACAGTTGAGCACTGAAGCTTTCTTT
j_call: TRBJ1-5; d_call: -; clone_size: once; v_call: TRBV20-1; cdr3_aa: CSARDRDQPQHF; cdr3_nt: TGCAGTGCTAGAGATCGCGATCAGCCCCAGCATTTT
j_call: TRBJ2-7; d_call: -; clone_size: few; v_call: TRBV4-1; cdr3_aa: CASSQEPSGYSYEQYF; cdr3_nt: TGCGCCAGCAGCCAAGAGCCCAGCGGGTACTCCTACGAGCAGTACTTC
j_call: TRBJ2-5; d_call: TRBD1; clone_size: few; v_call: TRBV19; cdr3_aa: CDSSPRTGPWETQYF; cdr3_nt: TGTGACAGTAGTCCAAGGACAGGCCCGTGGGAGACCCAGTACTTC
j_call: TRBJ1-5; d_call: TRBD1; clone_size: many; v_call: TRBV6-1; cdr3_aa: CASMPGQGGNQPQHF; cdr3_nt: TGTGCCAGCATGCCGGGACAGGGGGGCAATCAGCCCCAGCATTTT
j_call: TRBJ2-5; d_call: -; clone_size: -; v_call: TRBV2; cdr3_aa: CASSGGGDSLDQETQYF; cdr3_nt: TGTGCCAGCAGTGGAGGGGGGGACAGTCTTGACCAAGAGACCCAGTACTTC
j_call: TRBJ1-1; d_call: TRBD1; clone_size: many; v_call: TRBV6-2/TRBV6-3; cdr3_aa: CASTADRGRGTEAFF; cdr3_nt: TGTGCCAGCACCGCGGACAGGGGGCGAGGAACTGAAGCTTTCTTT
j_call: TRBJ2-1; d_call: TRBD2; clone_size: many; v_call: TRBV11-2; cdr3_aa: CASSPLADEQFF; cdr3_nt: TGTGCCAGCAGCCCCCTAGCGGATGAGCAGTTCTTC
j_call: TRBJ2-2; d_call: -; clone_size: many; v_call: TRBV6-2/TRBV6-3; cdr3_aa: CASSYIGFAGELFF; cdr3_nt: TGTGCCAGCAGTTACATCGGTTTTGCCGGGGAGCTGTTTTTT
j_call: TRBJ2-1; d_call: -; clone_size: few; v_call: TRBV12-3/TRBV12-4; cdr3_aa: CASSLEVCSGDEQFF; cdr3_nt: TGTGCCAGCAGTTTAGAGGTCTGTTCTGGGGATGAGCAGTTCTTC
j_call: TRBJ1-1; d_call: TRBD1; clone_size: many; v_call: TRBV9; cdr3_aa: CASSARQGVGTEAFF; cdr3_nt: TGTGCCAGCAGCGCTCGACAGGGCGTTGGCACTGAAGCTTTCTTT
j_call: TRBJ2-1; d_call: -; clone_size: -; v_call: TRBV7-2; cdr3_aa: CASSVAVTLNNEQFF; cdr3_nt: TGTGCCAGCAGCGTAGCGGTTACCCTAAACAATGAGCAGTTCTTC
j_call: TRBJ2-1; d_call: TRBD2; clone_size: many; v_call: TRBV6-1; cdr3_aa: CASTEGVGRAMTFF; cdr3_nt: TGTGCCAGCACCGAGGGGGTCGGGAGGGCCATGACGTTCTTC
j_call: TRBJ2-3; d_call: TRBD1; clone_size: -; v_call: TRBV7-8; cdr3_aa: CASSRTTGVVSDTQYF; cdr3_nt: TGTGCCAGCAGTCGAACGACAGGGGTGGTTTCAGATACGCAGTATTTT
j_call: TRBJ2-7; d_call: -; clone_size: -; v_call: TRBV12-3/TRBV12-4; cdr3_aa: CASILGRSYAQYF; cdr3_nt: -
j_call: TRBJ1-6; d_call: -; clone_size: -; v_call: TRBV28; cdr3_aa: CASKRGPYNSPLHF; cdr3_nt: TGTGCCAGCAAGAGGGGTCCGTATAATTCACCCCTCCACTTT
j_call: TRBJ1-2; d_call: -; clone_size: -; v_call: TRBV5-1; cdr3_aa: CASGISTEPNYGYTF; cdr3_nt: TGCGCCAGCGGAATTTCAACGGAGCCTAACTATGGCTACACCTTC
j_call: TRBJ2-1; d_call: TRBD2; clone_size: few; v_call: TRBV12-3/TRBV12-4; cdr3_aa: CASSLVLLAGEQFF; cdr3_nt: TGTGCCAGCAGTTTAGTTCTTTTAGCGGGAGAGCAGTTCTTC
j_call: TRBJ1-3; d_call: -; clone_size: many; v_call: TRBV20-1; cdr3_aa: CSARGVRDKGTIYF; cdr3_nt: TGCAGTGCTAGAGGTGTCAGGGACAAGGGCACCATATATTTT
j_call: TRBJ2-1; d_call: -; clone_size: many; v_call: TRBV7-2; cdr3_aa: CASSLVGGTYYNEQFF; cdr3_nt: TGTGCCAGCAGCTTGGTGGGTGGGACATACTACAATGAGCAGTTCTTC